These 19 T cell receptor beta chains originate from one sample sequenced in a study of beta chain features in type 1 diabetes. As every portion of the isolated RNA was reverse transcribed, the sequencing read expressed TCRB transcripts. TCRdb keeps only in-frame clones here, not all; method: immunoSEQ multiplex PCR. The sample lists 850,000 to 900,000 clones, about 17% occurring once. The material sequenced was naive CD4+ T cells from blood. The receptors were gathered from a young woman in good health.

The sample holds a few counts of this clone. The chain uses TRBV19 and TRBJ2-7; D is uncertain. V shed 5 bases and J shed 3 bases, with 11 bases lying between them. Germline V lookup: CDR1 LNHDA, CDR2 SQIVND (reference sequence). The CDR3 totals 13 residues. The DNA of the CDR3 is TGTGCCAGTAGTCGCGAAAGGGTCTACGAGCAGTACTTC. It codes for CASSRERVYEQYF.

This clone was counted between two and nine times. Other nucleotide sequences from this sample produce the same CDR3. V is TRBV7-3 and J is TRBJ2-3; D is unclear. The CDR3 contains 12 residues. V gave up 5 bases and J gave up 0 bases, with 3 bases separating them. Germline values: CDR1 SGHTA, CDR2 FQGTGA. The CDR3 spells CASSPSTDTQYF. In nucleotides, the CDR3 is TGTGCCAGCAGCCCCAGCACAGATACGCAGTATTTT.

The chain couples TRBV4-2 to TRBJ2-1; the D is unclear. V dropped 2 bases and J dropped 2 bases, with 13 bases sitting between them. CDR1 is LGHNA and CDR2 is YNFKEQ in the germline V gene. This CDR3 contains 16 residues. The CDR3 reads CASSQSRSVTYNEQFF. The CDR3 region has the DNA TGTGCCAGCAGCCAATCAAGGTCTGTCACCTACAATGAGCAGTTCTTC.

V and J are TRBV28 and TRBJ2-3, with a weak D call TRBD2 (7 bases). The germline V and J ends were trimmed by 3 bases and 7 bases, with 8 bases remaining between them. Germline V gene sequence: CDR1 MDHEN, CDR2 SYDVKM. CDR3 length equals 12 residues. For the CDR3, the DNA is TGTGCCAGCAGTTTCGGGGGGCATACGCAGTATTTT. Its translation: CASSFGGHTQYF.

The chain couples TRBV28 to TRBJ1-2, with 7 bases aligning to TRBD1. Germline V gene sequence: CDR1 MDHEN, CDR2 SYDVKM. J lost 0 bases, V lost 3 bases, and 1 base had no gene match. The CDR3 consists of 14 residues. This chain's CDR3 is CASSLDRSNYGYTF. The CDR3 DNA reads TGTGCCAGCAGTTTGGACAGGTCTAACTATGGCTACACCTTC.

This clone was seen only a few times. The same CDR3 arises from other DNA sequences in this sample as well. This chain joins TRBV19 and TRBJ1-5; maybe TRBD1 (6 bases). The length of the CDR3 is 15 residues. Germline V CDR1 and CDR2: LNHDA, SQIVND (reference sequence). V was shortened by 2 bases and J by 4 bases, with 12 bases between the two germline ends. The CDR3 is CASSILTQGNQPQHF. The DNA of the CDR3 is TGTGCCAGTAGTATATTAACGCAGGGGAATCAGCCCCAGCATTTT. Filled out from reference TRBV19 and TRBJ1-5, the complete variable domain reads DGGITQSPKYLFRKEGQNVTLSCEQNLNHDAMYWYRQDPGQGLRLIYYSQIVNDFQKGDIAEGYSVSREKKESFPLTVTSAQKNPTAFYLCASSILTQGNQPQHFGDGTRLSIL.

This clone was seen more than once but under ten times. This chain connects TRBV6-6 to TRBJ2-7; 8 positions agree with TRBD1. This CDR3 region has 15 residues. V dropped 2 bases and J dropped 4; count of bases not matched to a gene: 7. The germline V gene has CDR1 MNHNY and CDR2 SVGAGI (reference sequence). This CDR3 is CASSYPDRARYEQYF. CDR3 bases: TGTGCCAGCAGTTACCCGGACAGGGCAAGGTACGAGCAGTACTTC.

This clone appeared a few times. The gene calls are TRBV9 and TRBJ2-3, with 14 bases matching TRBD2. The length of the CDR3 is 17 residues. Germline CDR1 is SGDLS and CDR2 is YYNGEE. Germline trimming cut 0 bases from V and 4 bases from J; bases unmatched to any gene: 4. CDR3 DNA: TGTGCCAGCAGCGTAGGCCGGGGACTAGCGGGAGCAGATACGCAGTATTTT. It yields the protein CASSVGRGLAGADTQYF.

The CDR3 region is CASSYSNRGSGTQYF. CDR3 DNA sequence: TGTGCCAGCAGTTACTCGAATCGGGGAAGCGGGACCCAGTACTTC. The chain carries TRBV6-5 and TRBJ2-5, with D perhaps TRBD2 (5 bases). Looked up from germline, CDR1 is MNHEY and CDR2 is SVGAGI. V was clipped by 0 bases and J by 7 bases, with 15 bases between them. The CDR3 runs to 15 residues.

A word on this clone: This specimen includes other DNA sequences encoding the same CDR3. V gene TRBV18 combines with J gene TRBJ2-5, with D possibly matching TRBD2 (5 bases). Germline V gene lookup returns CDR1 KGHSH and CDR2 LQKENI. The V end lost 3 bases, the J end lost 3 bases, and 8 bases lay between the germline ends. The CDR3 covers 13 residues. CDR3 nucleotides: TGTGCCAGCTCACCGGGAGTGGAAGAGACCCAGTACTTC. Its translation is CASSPGVEETQYF.

The chain employs TRBV29-1 and TRBJ2-1; TRBD1 is a possible D gene (5 bases). The CDR3 is 13 amino acids. Germline CDR1 is SQVTM and CDR2 is ANQGSEA. The V gene lost 7 bases and the J gene lost 0 bases, with 10 bases spanning the gap. CDR3 amino acids: CSGGHSSYNEQFF. The CDR3 DNA sequence: TGCAGCGGGGGCCACAGCTCCTACAATGAGCAGTTCTTC.

CDR3 nucleotide sequence: TGTGCCAGCAGTTTGGGACAGGGGACGGGCGGCTACACCTTC. This sequence encodes CASSLGQGTGGYTF. This chain uses TRBV28 with TRBJ1-2; 10 positions match TRBD1. The CDR3 is 14 amino acids. The V segment lost 3 bases and the J segment 8 bases; nucleotides outside the gene matches: 6. Germline V gene lookup returns CDR1 MDHEN and CDR2 SYDVKM.

This chain joins TRBV2 and TRBJ2-1, with a tentative D call TRBD1 (7 bases). In germline, CDR1 is SNHLY, CDR2 FYNNEI. The CDR3 covers 16 residues. V was trimmed by 5 bases and J by 9 bases, leaving 23 bases between them. CDR3 DNA: TGTGCCAGCAGTTTCCAGGGGGGACCTACCGCGGTTGAGCAGTTCTTC. Its translation: CASSFQGGPTAVEQFF. The whole variable domain, remainder taken from reference TRBV2 and TRBJ2-1, is EPEVTQTPSHQVTQMGQEVILRCVPISNHLYFYWYRQILGQKVEFLVSFYNNEISEKSEIFDDQFSVERPDGSNFTLKIRSTKLEDSAMYFCASSFQGGPTAVEQFFGPGTRLTVL.

Turning to this clone: This specimen includes other DNA sequences encoding the same CDR3. The chain has TRBV9 and TRBJ2-7, with 12 positions matching TRBD2. This CDR3 contains 14 residues. Germline V gene sequence: CDR1 SGDLS, CDR2 YYNGEE. Losses at the gene ends were 0 bases for V and 7 bases for J; bases not matched to a gene: 2. CDR3 sequence (DNA): TGTGCCAGCAGCGTAGGTCTAGCGGGAGGGGAGCAGTACTTC. As protein: CASSVGLAGGEQYF.

This clone occurred a few times. This chain connects TRBV14 to TRBJ2-1, with D possibly matching TRBD2 (6 bases). CDR1 and CDR2 from the germline V gene are SGHDN and FVKESK. CDR3 length equals 12 residues. V was trimmed by 0 bases and J by 12 bases, leaving 9 bases between them. The CDR3 loop reads CASSQEAAGQFF. DNA for the CDR3: TGTGCCAGCAGCCAAGAGGCAGCGGGGCAGTTCTTC.

This clone was found a few times. The chain employs TRBV5-1 and TRBJ1-5; 9 bases agree with TRBD1. Germline V gene lookup returns CDR1 SGHRS and CDR2 YFSETQ. V shed 4 bases and J 5 bases; nucleotides not matched to a gene: 7. The CDR3 covers 15 residues. The CDR3 sequence is CASSRTGGADQPQHF. The CDR3 region has the DNA TGCGCCAGCAGCCGAACAGGGGGCGCGGATCAGCCCCAGCATTTT.

The V and J genes are TRBV6-6 and TRBJ1-2; TRBD1 might be the D (6 bases). Germline V gives CDR1 MNHNY, CDR2 SVGAGI (reference sequence). CDR3 length equals 16 residues. Trimming removed 7 bases from V and 3 bases from J, with 21 bases in between. The CDR3 DNA sequence: TGTGCCAGCACCCAGCCGGCAGGGGTAGAGGACTATGGCTACACCTTC. It codes for CASTQPAGVEDYGYTF.

V usage is TRBV5-1 and J usage is TRBJ1-1; D is unresolved. V was trimmed by 0 bases and J by 4 bases, leaving 7 bases between them. This CDR3 is built from 13 residues. Germline-derived CDR1 and CDR2 are SGHRS and YFSETQ. Written as DNA, the CDR3 is TGCGCCAGCAGCTTGGGTGACCTCACTGAAGCTTTCTTT. This sequence encodes CASSLGDLTEAFF.

The chain couples TRBV9 to TRBJ2-3, with 13 bases fitting TRBD2. After removal of 0 bases from V and 3 bases from J, the junction contained 1 base not matched to a gene. Germline lookup yields CDR1 SGDLS and CDR2 YYNGEE. This CDR3 spans 16 amino acids. In nucleotides, the CDR3 is TGTGCCAGCAGCGTAGAGGGACTAGCGGGAACAGATACGCAGTATTTT. It encodes CASSVEGLAGTDTQYF.